This T cell receptor (beta chain) was recorded in a study of technical replicates of blood from several donors. V shed 3 bases, J shed 5 bases, and the junction held 10 bases outside the gene matches. Germline CDR1 and CDR2: SGDLS and YYNGEE. The CDR3 spans 16 residues. Profiling relied on immunoSEQ multiplex PCR, and the TCRdb table lists in-frame clones only, not all of them. The table includes about 94,000 clones, approximately 96% detected once. The sequence came from a human donor in good health. The chain carries TRBV9 and TRBJ2-1, with TRBD1 matching 8 bases. The specimen was T cells isolated from PBMCs. The CDR3 protein is CASSAGQGLTNNEQFF. In DNA, the CDR3 is TGTGCCAGCAGCGCAGGACAGGGATTAACTAACAATGAGCAGTTCTTC. The variable domain in full, with the rest retrieved from reference TRBV9 and TRBJ2-1, is DSGVTQTPKHLITATGQRVTLRCSPRSGDLSVYWYQQSLDQGLQFLIQYYNGEERAKGNILERFSAQQFPDLHSELNLSSLELGDSALYFCASSAGQGLTNNEQFFGPGTRLTVL.